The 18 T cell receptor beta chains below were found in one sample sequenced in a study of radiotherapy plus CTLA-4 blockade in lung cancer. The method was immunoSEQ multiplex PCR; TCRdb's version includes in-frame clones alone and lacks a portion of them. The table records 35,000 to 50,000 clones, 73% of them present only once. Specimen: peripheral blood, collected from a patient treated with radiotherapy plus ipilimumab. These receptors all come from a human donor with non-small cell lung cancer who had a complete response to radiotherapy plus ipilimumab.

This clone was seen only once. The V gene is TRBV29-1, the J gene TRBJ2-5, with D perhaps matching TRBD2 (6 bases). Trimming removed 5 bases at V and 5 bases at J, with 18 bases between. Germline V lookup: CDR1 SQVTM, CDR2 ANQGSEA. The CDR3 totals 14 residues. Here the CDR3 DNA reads TGCAGCGTTTCCCCCGGGGCGGGGATGGAGACCCAGTACTTC. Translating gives CSVSPGAGMETQYF.

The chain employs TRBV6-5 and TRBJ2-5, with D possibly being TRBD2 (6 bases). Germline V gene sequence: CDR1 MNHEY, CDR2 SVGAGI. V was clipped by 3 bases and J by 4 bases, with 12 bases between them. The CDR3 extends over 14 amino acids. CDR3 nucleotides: TGTGCCAGCAGTTATGAAGGAGGGACAGAGACCCAGTACTTC. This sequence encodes CASSYEGGTETQYF.

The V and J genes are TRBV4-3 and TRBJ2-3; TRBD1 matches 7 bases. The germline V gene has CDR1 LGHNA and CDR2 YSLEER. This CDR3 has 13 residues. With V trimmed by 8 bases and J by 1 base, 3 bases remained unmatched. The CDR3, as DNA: TGCGCCAGCGCCACAGGGGGCACAGATACGCAGTATTTT. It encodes CASATGGTDTQYF.

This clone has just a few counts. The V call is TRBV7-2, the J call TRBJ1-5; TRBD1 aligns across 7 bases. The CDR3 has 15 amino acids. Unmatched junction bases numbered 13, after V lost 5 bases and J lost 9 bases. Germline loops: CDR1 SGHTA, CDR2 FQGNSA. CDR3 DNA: TGTGCCAGCAGCCCCCAGGGGGGATTCATGTCGCCCCAGCATTTT. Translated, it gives CASSPQGGFMSPQHF. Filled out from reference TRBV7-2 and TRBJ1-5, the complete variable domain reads GAGVSQSPSNKVTEKGKDVELRCDPISGHTALYWYRQSLGQGLEFLIYFQGNSAPDKSGLPSDRFSAERTGGSVSTLTIQRTQQEDSAVYLCASSPQGGFMSPQHFGDGTRLSIL.

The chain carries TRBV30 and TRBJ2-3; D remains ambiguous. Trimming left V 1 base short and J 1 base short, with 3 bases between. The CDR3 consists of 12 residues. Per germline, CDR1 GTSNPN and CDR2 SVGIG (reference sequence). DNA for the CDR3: TGTGCCTGGAGTGGCGGCACAGATACGCAGTATTTT. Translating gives CAWSGGTDTQYF.

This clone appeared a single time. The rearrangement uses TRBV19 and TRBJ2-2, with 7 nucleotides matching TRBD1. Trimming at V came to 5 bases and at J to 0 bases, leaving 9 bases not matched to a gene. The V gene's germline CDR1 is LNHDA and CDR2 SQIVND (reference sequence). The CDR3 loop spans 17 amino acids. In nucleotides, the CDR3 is TGTGCCAGTAGTGCTAGGGACAGTCTCGCGAACACCGGGGAGCTGTTTTTT. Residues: CASSARDSLANTGELFF.

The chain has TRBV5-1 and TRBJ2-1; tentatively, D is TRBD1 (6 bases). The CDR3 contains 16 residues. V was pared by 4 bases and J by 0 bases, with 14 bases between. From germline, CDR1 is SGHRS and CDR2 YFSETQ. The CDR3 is CASSVYGTLSYNEQFF. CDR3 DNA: TGCGCCAGCAGCGTATACGGGACACTCTCCTACAATGAGCAGTTCTTC.

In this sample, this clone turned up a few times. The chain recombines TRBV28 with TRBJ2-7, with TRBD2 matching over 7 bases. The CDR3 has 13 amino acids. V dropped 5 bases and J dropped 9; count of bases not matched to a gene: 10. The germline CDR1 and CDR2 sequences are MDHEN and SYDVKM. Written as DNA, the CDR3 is TGTGCCAGCAGTACCCCGGGACTACGGGGGCAGTACTTC. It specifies CASSTPGLRGQYF.

The CDR3 sequence is CASSERTTIGGEQYF. The CDR3 DNA reads as TGTGCCAGCAGTGAAAGGACAACGATAGGAGGGGAGCAGTACTTC. The chain recombines TRBV6-1 with TRBJ2-7; D might be TRBD2 (6 bases). Trimming pared 2 bases from V and 7 bases from J, leaving 18 bases between. Germline values: CDR1 MNHNS, CDR2 SASEGT. This CDR3 has 15 amino acids.

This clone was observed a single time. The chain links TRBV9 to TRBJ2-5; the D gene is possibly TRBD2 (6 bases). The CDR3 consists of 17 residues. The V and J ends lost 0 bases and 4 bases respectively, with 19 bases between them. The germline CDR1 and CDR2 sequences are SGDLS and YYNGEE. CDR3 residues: CASSVAEVGAGRETQYF. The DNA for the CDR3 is TGTGCCAGCAGCGTAGCTGAGGTCGGGGCGGGAAGAGAGACCCAGTACTTC. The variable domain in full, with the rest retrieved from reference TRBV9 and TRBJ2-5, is DSGVTQTPKHLITATGQRVTLRCSPRSGDLSVYWYQQSLDQGLQFLIQYYNGEERAKGNILERFSAQQFPDLHSELNLSSLELGDSALYFCASSVAEVGAGRETQYFGPGTRLLVL.

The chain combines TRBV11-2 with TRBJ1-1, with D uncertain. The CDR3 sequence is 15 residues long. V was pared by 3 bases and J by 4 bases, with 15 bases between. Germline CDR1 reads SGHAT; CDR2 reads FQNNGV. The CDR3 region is CASSLFGEWGTEAFF. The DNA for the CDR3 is TGTGCCAGCAGCTTGTTTGGGGAGTGGGGCACTGAAGCTTTCTTT.

DNA for the CDR3: TGTGCCAGCAGTTCTTCCCGAGGCACCGGGGAGCTGTTTTTT. It translates to CASSSSRGTGELFF. The genes are TRBV6-6 and TRBJ2-2; no reliable D call. This CDR3 is 14 amino acids long. Germline V gene lookup returns CDR1 MNHNY and CDR2 SVGAGI (reference sequence). V lost 4 bases and J lost 4, with 10 bases in between.

The CDR3 spells CAISEGGLARTGELFF. As DNA, the CDR3 is TGTGCCATCAGTGAGGGGGGACTAGCGAGGACCGGGGAGCTGTTTTTT. The chain joins TRBV10-3 to TRBJ2-2; 10 bases match TRBD2. The ends lost 2 bases at V and 5 bases at J; junction bases unmatched: 5. CDR1 is ENHRY, CDR2 SYGVKD, per germline. The CDR3 runs to 16 residues.

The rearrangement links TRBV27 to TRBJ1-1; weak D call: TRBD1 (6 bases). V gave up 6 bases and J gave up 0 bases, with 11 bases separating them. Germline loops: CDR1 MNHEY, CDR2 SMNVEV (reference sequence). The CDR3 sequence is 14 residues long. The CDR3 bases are TGTGCCAGCAGGCCCAGGACAGTGAACACTGAAGCTTTCTTT. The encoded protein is CASRPRTVNTEAFF.

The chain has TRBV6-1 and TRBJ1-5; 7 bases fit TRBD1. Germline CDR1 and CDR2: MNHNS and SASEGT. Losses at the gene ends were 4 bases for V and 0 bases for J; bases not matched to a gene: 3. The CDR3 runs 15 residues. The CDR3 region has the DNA TGTGCCAGCAGTGTAAACAGGGGTAGCAATCAGCCCCAGCATTTT. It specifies CASSVNRGSNQPQHF.

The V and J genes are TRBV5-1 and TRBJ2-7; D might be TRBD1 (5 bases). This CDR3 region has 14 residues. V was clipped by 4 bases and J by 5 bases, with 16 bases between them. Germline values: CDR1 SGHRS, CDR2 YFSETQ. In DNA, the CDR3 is TGCGCCAGCAGCCAAGGACAAATGCTGGACGAGCAGTACTTC. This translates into CASSQGQMLDEQYF.

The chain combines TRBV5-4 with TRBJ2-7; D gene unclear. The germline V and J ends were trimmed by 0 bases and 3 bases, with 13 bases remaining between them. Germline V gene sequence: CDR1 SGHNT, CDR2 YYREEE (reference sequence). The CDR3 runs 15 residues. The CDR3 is CASSLEQPNLYEQYF. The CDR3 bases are TGTGCCAGCAGCTTGGAACAGCCTAACCTCTACGAGCAGTACTTC.

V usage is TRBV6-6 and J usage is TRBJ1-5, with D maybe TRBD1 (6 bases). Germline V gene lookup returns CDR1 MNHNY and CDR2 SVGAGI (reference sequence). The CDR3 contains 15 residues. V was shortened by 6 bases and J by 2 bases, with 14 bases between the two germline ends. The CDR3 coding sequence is TGTGCCAGCAGCTTCGCAGGGGCGGGCAATCAGCCCCAGCATTTT. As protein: CASSFAGAGNQPQHF.